This TCR beta chain stems from a study of T cell clones after liver transplantation. TCRdb's table, derived via immunoSEQ multiplex PCR, lists solely in-frame clones and lacks some. The sample has roughly 73,000 clones; about 80% are singletons. The germline V gene has CDR1 SGHNT and CDR2 YYREEE (reference sequence). V lost 6 bases, J lost 1 base, and 5 bases stayed unmatched. The CDR3 loop spans 15 amino acids. The rearrangement links TRBV5-4 to TRBJ2-3, with 10 bases identical to TRBD2. Material: CD4+ T cells from blood, obtained before liver transplant. The TCR was taken from a human donor who received a liver transplant. The CDR3 loop is CASTEREGGTDTQYF. CDR3 nucleotide sequence: TGTGCCAGCACCGAGCGGGAGGGGGGCACAGATACGCAGTATTTT. Supplemented by reference TRBV5-4 and TRBJ2-3, the full variable domain reads ETGVTQSPTHLIKTRGQQVTLRCSSQSGHNTVSWYQQALGQGPQFIFQYYREEENGRGNFPPRFSGLQFPNYSSELNVNALELDDSALYLCASTEREGGTDTQYFGPGTRLTVL.